Each of the 20 T cell receptor beta chains below was sequenced from the same sample in a study of blood T cell repertoires in COVID-19. The method was immunoSEQ multiplex PCR; TCRdb's version includes in-frame clones alone and lacks a portion of them. The sample consists of about 130,000 clones, about 75% of them appearing once. Sequences were obtained from peripheral blood. All receptors derive from a man older than 75 with acute or convalescent COVID-19.

The chain combines TRBV13 with TRBJ2-7; D might be TRBD2 (7 bases). CDR1 and CDR2 (germline): PRHDT, FYEKMQ (reference sequence). This CDR3 contains 16 residues. V shed 8 bases and J shed 1 base, with 21 bases lying between them. The CDR3 DNA reads TGTGCCAGCTCCGTGAGGGGGGGCCTGCATTCCTACGAGCAGTACTTC. This codes for CASSVRGGLHSYEQYF.

This clone came up once. The chain combines TRBV7-6 with TRBJ2-5; 10 positions match TRBD2. Germline-derived CDR1 and CDR2 are SGHVS and FNYEAQ. The CDR3 contains 17 residues. V trimming: 1 base; J trimming: 5 bases; junction bases outside the gene matches: 10. The CDR3 here is CASSLGSGGALWETQYF. The CDR3 coding sequence is TGTGCCAGCAGCTTAGGAAGCGGGGGGGCGTTATGGGAGACCCAGTACTTC.

The chain couples TRBV25-1 to TRBJ1-3; D possibly corresponds to TRBD1 (5 bases). Germline V gene lookup returns CDR1 MGHDK and CDR2 SYGVNS. Trimming took off 4 bases at V and 3 bases at J, with 13 bases between the two ends. The CDR3 length is 15 residues. CDR3 region: CASSGPTENGNTIYF. CDR3 DNA sequence: TGTGCCAGCAGTGGACCGACAGAAAATGGAAACACCATATATTTT.

Turning to this clone: The same CDR3 can be traced to other DNA sequences in this sample. The V and J genes are TRBV15 and TRBJ1-1; D is ambiguous. Germline values: CDR1 LNHNV, CDR2 YYDKDF (reference sequence). V was clipped by 2 bases and J by 5 bases, with 9 bases between them. The CDR3 consists of 13 residues. CDR3 sequence reads: CATSRRRGTEAFF. The CDR3, as DNA: TGTGCCACCAGCAGAAGGCGAGGAACTGAAGCTTTCTTT. The full variable domain, rest sourced from reference TRBV15 and TRBJ1-1, is DAMVIQNPRYQVTQFGKPVTLSCSQTLNHNVMYWYQQKSSQAPKLLFHYYDKDFNNEADTPDNFQSRRPNTSFCFLDIRSPGLGDTAMYLCATSRRRGTEAFFGQGTRLTVV.

This clone appeared once. The chain has TRBV7-9 and TRBJ1-6; no definite D call. Trimming removed 2 bases from V and 8 bases from J, with 13 bases in between. From germline, CDR1 is SEHNR and CDR2 FQNEAQ (reference sequence). The CDR3 sequence is 15 residues long. In DNA, the CDR3 is TGTGCCAGCAGCTTAAGGGAGACAAGGGATTCACCCCTCCACTTT. This gives the protein CASSLRETRDSPLHF. The full variable domain, in which reference TRBV7-9 and TRBJ1-6 provide the parts outside the CDR3, is DTGVSQNPRHKITKRGQNVTFRCDPISEHNRLYWYRQTLGQGPEFLTYFQNEAQLEKSRLLSDRFSAERPKGSFSTLEIQRTEQGDSAMYLCASSLRETRDSPLHFGNGTRLTVT.

This clone was seen more than once but under ten times. The CDR3 loop is CASRPRGSYNSPLHF. The CDR3 nucleotides read TGTGCCAGCAGGCCCCGAGGCTCCTATAATTCACCCCTCCACTTT. The V gene is TRBV6-5, the J gene TRBJ1-6; no reliable D call. CDR1 MNHEY and CDR2 SVGAGI come from the germline V gene. This CDR3 has 15 amino acids. V shed 6 bases and J shed 0 bases, with 9 bases lying between them.

The chain links TRBV27 to TRBJ1-6, with 9 bases fitting TRBD1. J lost 6 bases, V lost 6 bases, and 3 bases had no gene match. The CDR3 covers 14 residues. The germline CDR1 and CDR2 sequences are MNHEY and SMNVEV (reference sequence). CDR3 loop: CASRPQGANSPLHF. The CDR3, as DNA: TGTGCCAGCAGGCCACAGGGGGCTAATTCACCCCTCCACTTT.

This clone appeared a few times. The chain is built from TRBV20-1 and TRBJ2-7; D is possibly TRBD1 (5 bases). Trimming took 3 bases from V and 2 from J, leaving 14 bases between them. The length of the CDR3 is 14 residues. The germline V gene encodes CDR1 DFQATT and CDR2 SNEGSKA (reference sequence). DNA for the CDR3: TGCAGTGCTAGTGAGGACATTTCTGCCTACGAGCAGTACTTC. This encodes CSASEDISAYEQYF.

The CDR3 DNA reads TGTGCCAGCAGCCAACTCCGGGACAAAAATCAGCCCCAGCATTTT. Its protein is CASSQLRDKNQPQHF. This chain joins TRBV4-2 and TRBJ1-5; TRBD1 is a possible D gene (6 bases). Trimming left V 2 bases short and J 4 bases short, with 12 bases between. CDR1 LGHNA and CDR2 YNFKEQ come from the germline V gene. The CDR3 has 15 amino acids.

The rearrangement links TRBV6-5 to TRBJ1-2; weak D call: TRBD1 (5 bases). The CDR3 is made up of 15 amino acids. Germline CDR1 is MNHEY and CDR2 is SVGAGI. V was pared by 2 bases and J by 0 bases, with 10 bases between. The CDR3 DNA sequence: TGTGCCAGCAGTTACAGCGGGGCAGCTAACTATGGCTACACCTTC. Its translation is CASSYSGAANYGYTF.

This clone came up once. This CDR3 is CASSLGSLNTQYF. CDR3 coding DNA: TGTGCCAGCAGCTTAGGTAGTTTGAATACGCAGTATTTT. The gene calls are TRBV7-2 and TRBJ2-3; D is ambiguous. Germline-derived CDR1 and CDR2 are SGHTA and FQGNSA. Trimming stripped 1 base from V and 7 bases from J, with 9 bases between. The CDR3 is made up of 13 amino acids.

This sequence joins TRBV18 and TRBJ1-5; D may be TRBD1 (6 bases). Germline CDR1 KGHSH, CDR2 LQKENI. Trimming took off 4 bases at V and 3 bases at J, with 13 bases between the two ends. This CDR3 has 15 residues. As DNA, the CDR3 is TGTGCCAGCTCACTTAACTGGGACAACAATCAGCCCCAGCATTTT. Amino acids: CASSLNWDNNQPQHF.

V is TRBV19 and J is TRBJ1-1; 7 bases are shared with TRBD1. CDR1 and CDR2 from the germline V gene are LNHDA and SQIVND (reference sequence). This CDR3 has 15 amino acids. Losses at the gene ends were 6 bases for V and 0 bases for J; bases not matched to a gene: 7. The DNA for the CDR3 is TGTGCCAGTAGCCGCCGGACAGGACTGAACACTGAAGCTTTCTTT. It is translated as CASSRRTGLNTEAFF.

The chain couples TRBV29-1 to TRBJ1-4; a weak D match, TRBD1 (5 bases). The CDR3 is 13 residues long. CDR1 is SQVTM, CDR2 ANQGSEA, per germline. The germline V and J ends were trimmed by 4 bases and 4 bases, with 10 bases remaining between them. The CDR3, as DNA: TGCAGCGTTGGTGGGACTTTTAATGAAAAACTGTTTTTT. Residues: CSVGGTFNEKLFF.

Only a few counts were recorded for this clone. The rearrangement uses TRBV3-1 (or the pseudogene TRBV3-2) and TRBJ1-1; D unresolved. The CDR3 is made up of 14 amino acids. V lost 1 base, J lost 1 base, and 7 bases lay in between. CDR1 LGHDT and CDR2 YNNKEL come from the germline V gene (reference sequence). The CDR3, as DNA: TGTGCCAGCAGCCAAGGAACAGCGAACACTGAAGCTTTCTTT. This codes for CASSQGTANTEAFF.

The CDR3 spells CASSEKGAGSGNTIYF. CDR3 sequence (DNA): TGTGCCAGCAGTGAGAAGGGGGCTGGTTCTGGAAACACCATATATTTT. This rearrangement joins TRBV6-1 to TRBJ1-3; 7 bases fit TRBD1. This CDR3 has 16 residues. In germline, CDR1 is MNHNS, CDR2 SASEGT. V was pared by 3 bases and J by 1 base, with 6 bases of the junction left unmatched.

This clone was found once. The rearrangement uses TRBV5-6 and TRBJ2-3; 11 bases fit TRBD2. Germline V gene sequence: CDR1 SGHDT, CDR2 YYEEEE. Losses at the gene ends were 4 bases for V and 0 bases for J; bases not matched to a gene: 10. This CDR3 spans 18 amino acids. CDR3 protein: CASSPGLAVPLSTDTQYF. CDR3 DNA sequence: TGTGCCAGCAGCCCGGGACTAGCGGTTCCCTTAAGCACAGATACGCAGTATTTT.

The chain joins TRBV2 to TRBJ1-1, with D possibly being TRBD1 (5 bases). Germline V gene data show CDR1 as SNHLY and CDR2 as FYNNEI. The CDR3 length is 11 residues. Trimming took 4 bases from V and 7 from J, leaving 7 bases between them. CDR3 in amino acids: CASSAGFEAFF. CDR3 DNA sequence: TGTGCCAGCAGTGCAGGGTTTGAAGCTTTCTTT.

The rearrangement links TRBV7-2 to TRBJ2-1, with 9 bases fitting TRBD2. The V gene's germline CDR1 is SGHTA and CDR2 FQGNSA. The J segment lost 7 bases and the V segment lost 1 base, leaving 5 bases of the junction unmatched. This CDR3 is built from 15 residues. CDR3 in amino acids: CASSLGPSGDNEQFF. CDR3 sequence (DNA): TGTGCCAGCAGCTTAGGCCCTAGCGGGGATAATGAGCAGTTCTTC.

CDR3 DNA: TGTGCCAGCAGTTCGGGACTAGCGGGGGGGTATAGGTCCTACAATGAGCAGTTCTTC. Residues: CASSSGLAGGYRSYNEQFF. The chain combines TRBV6-8 with TRBJ2-1; the match to TRBD2 covers 16 bases. Unmatched junction bases numbered 7, after V lost 4 bases and J lost 1 base. Germline V gene lookup returns CDR1 MNHGY and CDR2 SAAAGT. This CDR3 spans 19 amino acids.